The source of this T cell receptor (beta chain) is a study of T cell responses to AZD1222 COVID-19 vaccine. Whole-study context: Samples with a second dose at about 4 or about 12 weeks were pooled together. The study's findings and limits: The study found Spike-specific TCR breadth and depth rose after two AZD1222 doses. Clonal diversity may have been underestimated in mostly white British donors.

Assay: immunoSEQ multiplex PCR; the TCRdb copy retains only in-frame clones and omits some. The sample includes 140,000 to 150,000 clones, roughly 92% seen only once; the top ten take 5.1%. The CDR3 sequence is 15 residues long. V lost 2 bases to trimming and J lost 0 bases, with 8 bases between them. The germline gives CDR1 KGHSH, CDR2 LQKENI. Worth noting for this clone: Its antigen remains unidentified.

The J gene is TRBJ1-3, the V gene TRBV18; the D is unclear. Sequenced material: peripheral blood, taken on day 0 of AZD1222 vaccination. This sequence was found in an adult in good health. The chain's CDR3 is CASSPGDYSGNTIYF. Here the CDR3 DNA reads TGTGCCAGCTCACCAGGGGATTACTCTGGAAACACCATATATTTT.